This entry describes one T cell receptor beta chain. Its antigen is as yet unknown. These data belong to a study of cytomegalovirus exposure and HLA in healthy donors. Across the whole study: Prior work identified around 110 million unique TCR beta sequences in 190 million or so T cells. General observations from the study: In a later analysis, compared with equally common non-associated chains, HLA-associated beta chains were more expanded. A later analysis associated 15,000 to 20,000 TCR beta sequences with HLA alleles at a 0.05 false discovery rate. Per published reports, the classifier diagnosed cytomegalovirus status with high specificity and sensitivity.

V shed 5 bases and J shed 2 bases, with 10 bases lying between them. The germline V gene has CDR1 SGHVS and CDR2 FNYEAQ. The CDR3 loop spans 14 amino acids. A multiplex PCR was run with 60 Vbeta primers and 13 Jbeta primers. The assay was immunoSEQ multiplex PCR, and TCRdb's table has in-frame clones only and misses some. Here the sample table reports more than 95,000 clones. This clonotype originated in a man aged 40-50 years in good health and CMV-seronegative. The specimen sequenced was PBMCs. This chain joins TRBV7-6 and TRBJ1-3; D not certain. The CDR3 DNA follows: TGTGCCAGCAGCCCGGGTCGGGCTGGAAACACCATATATTTT. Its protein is CASSPGRAGNTIYF.